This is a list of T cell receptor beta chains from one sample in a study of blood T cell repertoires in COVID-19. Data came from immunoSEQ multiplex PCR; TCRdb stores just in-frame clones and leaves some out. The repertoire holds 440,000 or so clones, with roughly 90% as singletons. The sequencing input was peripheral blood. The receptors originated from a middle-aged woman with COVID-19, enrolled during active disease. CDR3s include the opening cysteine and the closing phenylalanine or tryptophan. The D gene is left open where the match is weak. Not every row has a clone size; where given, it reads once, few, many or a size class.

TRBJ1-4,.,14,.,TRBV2,CATTGTLVYEKLFF,TGTGCTACTACAGGGACCCTAGTTTATGAAAAACTGTTTTTT
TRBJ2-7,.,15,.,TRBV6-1,CASSDIRSSSYEQYF,TGTGCCAGCAGTGACATCCGCTCCAGCTCCTACGAGCAGTACTTC
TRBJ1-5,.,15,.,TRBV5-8,CASSLRGMSNQPQHF,TGTGCCAGCAGCTTGAGGGGTATGAGCAATCAGCCCCAGCATTTT
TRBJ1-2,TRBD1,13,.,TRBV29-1,CSAEGQGTYGYTF,TGCAGCGCCGAAGGACAGGGGACCTATGGCTACACCTTC
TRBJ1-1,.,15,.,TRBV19,CASSPGGGWGTEAFF,TGTGCCAGTAGTCCAGGAGGAGGTTGGGGCACTGAAGCTTTCTTT
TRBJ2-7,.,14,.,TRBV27,CASSRGLWTYEQYF,TGTGCCAGCAGCCGGGGGTTGTGGACCTACGAGCAGTACTTC
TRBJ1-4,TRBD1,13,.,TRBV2,CASSRTGGEKLFF,TGTGCCAGCAGTCGGACAGGCGGCGAAAAACTGTTTTTT
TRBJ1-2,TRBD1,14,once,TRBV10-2,CASSEWDRGYGYTF,TGCGCCAGCAGTGAGTGGGACAGGGGCTATGGCTACACCTTC
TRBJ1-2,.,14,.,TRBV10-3,CAISDLGVIDGYTF,TGTGCCATCAGTGACCTCGGGGTAATCGATGGCTACACCTTC
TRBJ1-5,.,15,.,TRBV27,CASSLRVEFGQPQHF,TGTGCCAGCAGTTTAAGAGTGGAGTTTGGACAGCCCCAGCATTTT
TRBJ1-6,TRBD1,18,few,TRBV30,CAWSIKWTGSSYNSPLHF,TGTGCCTGGAGCATCAAGTGGACAGGGAGCTCCTATAATTCACCCCTCCACTTT
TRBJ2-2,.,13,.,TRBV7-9,CASSLRGTGELFF,TGTGCCAGCAGCTTACGGGGCACCGGGGAGCTGTTTTTT
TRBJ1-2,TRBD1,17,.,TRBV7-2,CASSLVPAPGGGYGYTF,TGTGCCAGCAGCTTAGTACCGGCGCCAGGGGGAGGCTATGGCTACACCTTC
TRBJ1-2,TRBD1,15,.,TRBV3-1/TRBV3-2,CASSQTGTGDYGYTF,TGTGCCAGCAGCCAAACCGGGACAGGGGACTATGGCTACACCTTC
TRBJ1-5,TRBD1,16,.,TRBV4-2,CASSQPGQGTGQPQHF,TGTGCCAGCAGCCAACCTGGACAGGGGACGGGTCAGCCCCAGCATTTT
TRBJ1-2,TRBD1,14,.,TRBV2,CASTGTGVEYGYTF,TGTGCCAGCACCGGGACAGGGGTAGAATATGGCTACACCTTC
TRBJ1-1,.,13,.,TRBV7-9,CASSLLSPTEAFF,TGTGCCAGCAGCTTACTCTCCCCGACTGAAGCTTTCTTT
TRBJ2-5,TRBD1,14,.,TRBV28,CASSSGTGVETQYF,TGTGCCAGCAGTTCCGGGACAGGGGTAGAGACCCAGTACTTC
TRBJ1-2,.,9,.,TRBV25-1,CATKRGYTF,TGTGCCACAAAGAGGGGCTACACCTTC
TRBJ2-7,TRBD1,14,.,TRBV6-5,CASSLDRSSYEQYF,TGTGCCAGCAGTTTGGACAGGAGCTCCTACGAGCAGTACTTC
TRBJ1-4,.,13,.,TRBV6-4,CASRDGDFGKLFF,TGTGCCAGCAGGGACGGAGATTTCGGAAAACTGTTTTTT
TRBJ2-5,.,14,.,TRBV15,CATSRASFSETQYF,TGTGCCACCAGCAGAGCGTCCTTTAGTGAGACCCAGTACTTC
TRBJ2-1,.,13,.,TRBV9,CASSPGSDNEQFF,TGTGCCAGCAGCCCCGGGTCGGACAATGAGCAGTTCTTC
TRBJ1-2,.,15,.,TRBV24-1,CATSDPTAAMSGYTF,TGTGCCACCAGTGATCCGACAGCCGCTATGTCTGGCTACACCTTC
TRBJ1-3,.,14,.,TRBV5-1,CASSSEGSGNTIYF,TGCGCCAGCAGCTCCGAGGGCTCTGGAAACACCATATATTTT
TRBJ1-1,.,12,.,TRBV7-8,CASREWSTEAFF,TGTGCCAGCAGGGAGTGGTCCACTGAAGCTTTCTTT
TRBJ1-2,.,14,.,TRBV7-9,CASSPWQMNYGYTF,TGTGCCAGCAGCCCCTGGCAGATGAACTATGGCTACACCTTC
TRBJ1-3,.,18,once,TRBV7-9,CASSLALLATDSGNTIYF,TGTGCCAGCAGCTTAGCGCTTCTGGCCACAGACTCTGGAAACACCATATATTTT
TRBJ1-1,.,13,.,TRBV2,CASRAGPNTEAFF,TGTGCCAGCAGGGCAGGGCCGAACACTGAAGCTTTCTTT
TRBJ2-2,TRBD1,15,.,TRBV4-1,CASSQRDSNTGELFF,TGCGCCAGCAGCCAAAGGGACAGCAACACCGGGGAGCTGTTTTTT
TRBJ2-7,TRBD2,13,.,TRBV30,CASYSGRINEQYF,TGTGCCTCCTATAGCGGGAGGATAAACGAGCAGTACTTC
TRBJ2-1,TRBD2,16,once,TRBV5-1,CASSASRLAGGQEQFF,TGCGCCAGCAGCGCCTCTAGGTTAGCGGGGGGCCAGGAGCAGTTCTTC
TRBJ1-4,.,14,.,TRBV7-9,CASSLVHRNEKLFF,TGTGCCAGCAGCTTAGTCCACAGGAACGAAAAACTGTTTTTT
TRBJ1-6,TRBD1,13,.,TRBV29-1,CSAGDRADSPLHF,TGCAGCGCCGGGGACAGGGCGGATTCACCCCTCCACTTT
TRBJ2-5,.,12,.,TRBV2,CASSLTKETQYF,TGTGCCAGCAGCCTCACAAAAGAGACCCAGTACTTC
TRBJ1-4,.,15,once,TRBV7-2,CASSLAKGANEKLFF,TGTGCCAGCAGCTTAGCGAAGGGGGCTAATGAAAAACTGTTTTTT
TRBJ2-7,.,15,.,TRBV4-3,CASSQELGRDYEQYF,TGCGCCAGCAGCCAAGAACTCGGCAGGGACTACGAGCAGTACTTC